This passage covers 28 T cell receptor beta chains from one sample sequenced in a study of T cells in tuberculosis. Indicated time point: new active TB diagnosis, blood taken before or within 7 days of starting treatment. The method was immunoSEQ multiplex PCR; TCRdb's version includes in-frame clones alone and lacks a portion of them. The sample contains more than 20,000 clones, around 85% of which appear only once. The input for sequencing was PBMCs, taken at tuberculosis diagnosis. The source is an adult with tuberculosis.

This clone turned up a few times. The chain carries TRBV25-1 and TRBJ1-4; 9 nucleotides align to TRBD1. With 5 bases clipped from V and 8 bases from J, the junction kept 9 bases outside the gene matches. CDR1 MGHDK and CDR2 SYGVNS come from the germline V gene. The CDR3 length is 15 residues. CDR3: CASSRQGGREEKLFF. DNA of the CDR3: TGTGCCAGCAGTAGACAGGGGGGAAGGGAAGAAAAACTGTTTTTT.

DNA of the CDR3: TGTGCCAGCAGTGAGTGGACAGGGGAAGAGGCTTTCTTT. The encoded protein is CASSEWTGEEAFF. The V gene is TRBV6-4, the J gene TRBJ1-1; 9 bases agree with TRBD1. The CDR3 totals 13 residues. CDR1 MRHNA and CDR2 SNTAGT come from the germline V gene. The J segment lost 11 bases and the V segment lost 3 bases, leaving 7 bases of the junction unmatched.

This chain joins TRBV2 and TRBJ1-2; D is possibly TRBD1 (5 bases). The V gene lost 3 bases and the J gene lost 1 base, with 6 bases spanning the gap. This CDR3 comprises 13 residues. From germline, CDR1 is SNHLY and CDR2 FYNNEI. The CDR3 here is CASSDRVNYGYTF. In nucleotides, the CDR3 is TGTGCCAGCAGTGACAGGGTTAACTATGGCTACACCTTC.

The V gene is TRBV28, the J gene TRBJ1-5, with no clear D. The CDR3 sequence is 14 residues long. Germline V gene lookup returns CDR1 MDHEN and CDR2 SYDVKM. Trimming left V 8 bases short and J 7 bases short, with 18 bases between. The DNA of the CDR3 is TGTGCCAGCGGCTCCCCCAACGAGGGACAGCCCCAGCATTTT. Translating gives CASGSPNEGQPQHF.

V is TRBV15 and J is TRBJ2-7, with D possibly being TRBD2 (7 bases). Germline V gene data show CDR1 as LNHNV and CDR2 as YYDKDF (reference sequence). Trimming took 8 bases from V and 0 from J, leaving 11 bases between them. The CDR3 is made up of 13 amino acids. CDR3 sequence reads: CATGGALSYEQYF. As DNA, the CDR3 is TGTGCCACCGGGGGGGCACTCTCCTACGAGCAGTACTTC.

The rearrangement uses TRBV2 and TRBJ1-5; tentatively, D is TRBD1 (6 bases). The CDR3 loop spans 14 amino acids. Germline loops: CDR1 SNHLY, CDR2 FYNNEI. The V end lost 9 bases, the J end lost 0 bases, and 12 bases lay between the germline ends. The CDR3 protein is CASGRTVSNQPQHF. The CDR3 region has the DNA TGTGCCAGTGGAAGGACAGTTAGCAATCAGCCCCAGCATTTT.

A single count supports this clone. The chain is built from TRBV10-1 and TRBJ2-1, with D perhaps matching TRBD2 (6 bases). Germline assignment: CDR1 WNHNN and CDR2 SYGVQD (reference sequence). This CDR3 spans 14 amino acids. V lost 11 bases and J 7 bases, leaving 21 bases between the germline ends. The CDR3 sequence: CACQGGDGWNEQFF. CDR3 in DNA: TGCGCCTGCCAAGGAGGGGACGGTTGGAATGAGCAGTTCTTC.

The rearrangement links TRBV27 to TRBJ1-6; D perhaps matches TRBD1 (6 bases). The length of the CDR3 is 15 residues. Germline CDR1 MNHEY, CDR2 SMNVEV (reference sequence). Trimming pared 1 base from V and 7 bases from J, leaving 11 bases between. DNA for the CDR3: TGTGCCAGCAGTTTATTGTCCAGGGGAAATTCACCCCTCCACTTT. Translation: CASSLLSRGNSPLHF.

The V gene is TRBV28, the J gene TRBJ1-5, with unresolved D. The germline V gene encodes CDR1 MDHEN and CDR2 SYDVKM. This CDR3 has 16 residues. Trimming cost V 5 bases and J 1 base, with 15 bases left between them. The CDR3 protein is CASSPSPAGSNQPQHF. CDR3 nucleotide sequence: TGTGCCAGCAGTCCCTCGCCGGCGGGGAGCAATCAGCCCCAGCATTTT.

This clone was seen just once. V usage is TRBV5-4 and J usage is TRBJ1-6; D gene unclear. This CDR3 region has 15 residues. Trimming removed 0 bases from V and 10 bases from J, with 14 bases in between. CDR1 SGHNT and CDR2 YYREEE come from the germline V gene (reference sequence). CDR3 DNA sequence: TGTGCCAGCAGCTTGGAAGGGTTTGGAGGGTCACCCCTCCACTTT. It translates to CASSLEGFGGSPLHF.

The J gene is TRBJ2-1, the V gene TRBV18, with TRBD1 identical over 8 bases. Germline-derived CDR1 and CDR2 are KGHSH and LQKENI. The CDR3 consists of 15 residues. With V trimmed by 0 bases and J by 10 bases, 8 bases remained unmatched. The DNA for the CDR3 is TGTGCCAGCTCACCACCGGCGCAGGGGGCATTCGAGCAGTTCTTC. Its protein is CASSPPAQGAFEQFF.

The rearrangement joins TRBV4-3 to TRBJ2-7; 7 bases align to TRBD2. CDR1 and CDR2 from the germline V gene are LGHNA and YSLEER. V trimming: 1 base; J trimming: 1 base; junction bases outside the gene matches: 1. CDR3 length: 14 amino acids. In nucleotides, the CDR3 is TGCGCCAGCAGCCAAGGGGAGGGTTCCTACGAGCAGTACTTC. Protein sequence: CASSQGEGSYEQYF.

The V gene is TRBV27, the J gene TRBJ2-3, with D possibly TRBD2 on 7 matching bases. V was clipped by 4 bases and J by 3 bases, with 14 bases between them. Per germline, CDR1 MNHEY and CDR2 SMNVEV (reference sequence). The CDR3 extends over 15 amino acids. In nucleotides, the CDR3 is TGTGCCAGCAGTTCGGCGGGGGCCGGGACAGATACGCAGTATTTT. It encodes CASSSAGAGTDTQYF.

The chain recombines TRBV19 with TRBJ1-2; 7 bases are shared with TRBD1. V trimming: 7 bases; J trimming: 0 bases; junction bases outside the gene matches: 2. There are 13 residues in the CDR3. The germline CDR1 and CDR2 sequences are LNHDA and SQIVND (reference sequence). The CDR3 is CASMDRSNYGYTF. Written as DNA, the CDR3 is TGTGCCAGTATGGACAGGTCTAACTATGGCTACACCTTC.

By sample fraction, this clone is medium-sized (0.01 to 0.1%). J is TRBJ2-6 and V is TRBV19; D perhaps matches TRBD2 (6 bases). Trimming pared 0 bases from V and 8 bases from J, leaving 11 bases between. Germline V gives CDR1 LNHDA, CDR2 SQIVND (reference sequence). This CDR3 is 15 amino acids long. The CDR3 DNA reads as TGTGCCAGTAGTATAGAGGTGGGGGGTCCCAACGTCCTGACTTTC. It yields the protein CASSIEVGGPNVLTF. The whole variable domain, filled in from reference TRBV19 and TRBJ2-6, reads DGGITQSPKYLFRKEGQNVTLSCEQNLNHDAMYWYRQDPGQGLRLIYYSQIVNDFQKGDIAEGYSVSREKKESFPLTVTSAQKNPTAFYLCASSIEVGGPNVLTFGAGSRLTVL.

The J gene is TRBJ1-5, the V gene TRBV19; D not certain. Per the germline V gene, CDR1 is LNHDA and CDR2 is SQIVND (reference sequence). CDR3 length equals 13 residues. The V end lost 0 bases, the J end lost 5 bases, and 5 bases lay between the germline ends. DNA of the CDR3: TGTGCCAGTAGTATAGACGAGGATCAGCCCCAGCATTTT. Translation: CASSIDEDQPQHF.

The V gene is TRBV30, the J gene TRBJ1-2; D uncertain. Germline V gene data show CDR1 as GTSNPN and CDR2 as SVGIG (reference sequence). V was cut by 0 bases and J by 4 bases, with 9 bases left in between. The length of the CDR3 is 13 residues. The DNA of the CDR3 is TGTGCCTGGAGTGTACGAGCCCCCTATGGCTACACCTTC. It specifies CAWSVRAPYGYTF.

The sample holds one count of this clone. The chain couples TRBV5-8 to TRBJ2-2; D ambiguous. Germline CDR1 and CDR2: SGHTS and YDEGEE. CDR3 length: 15 amino acids. Trimming pared 6 bases from V and 2 bases from J, leaving 14 bases between. CDR3 loop: CASTVRQVNTGELFF. The CDR3 bases are TGTGCCAGCACCGTCCGGCAGGTTAACACCGGGGAGCTGTTTTTT.

The CDR3 sequence is CASSPAFSTDTQYF. Written as DNA, the CDR3 is TGTGCCAGCAGTCCTGCGTTTAGCACAGATACGCAGTATTTT. The rearrangement links TRBV6-1 to TRBJ2-3; D call uncertain. CDR3 length equals 14 residues. The germline V and J ends were trimmed by 5 bases and 0 bases, with 9 bases remaining between them. Germline V gives CDR1 MNHNS, CDR2 SASEGT.

The chain is built from TRBV7-9 and TRBJ2-5; unclear D gene. The CDR3 extends over 12 amino acids. Germline CDR1 and CDR2: SEHNR and FQNEAQ (reference sequence). The V end lost 5 bases, the J end lost 5 bases, and 9 bases lay between the germline ends. Written as DNA, the CDR3 is TGTGCCAGCAGCGCCCTGGAGGAGACCCAGTACTTC. The encoded protein is CASSALEETQYF.

The chain is built from TRBV7-9 and TRBJ2-3, with TRBD2 identical over 7 bases. Germline CDR1 reads SEHNR; CDR2 reads FQNEAQ (reference sequence). V shed 5 bases and J 2 bases; nucleotides not matched to a gene: 4. The length of the CDR3 is 14 residues. This CDR3 is CASSQTSATDTQYF. The CDR3, as DNA: TGTGCCAGCAGCCAAACTAGCGCCACAGATACGCAGTATTTT.

This clone was counted a single time. The rearrangement links TRBV9 to TRBJ1-1, with 7 bases aligning to TRBD1. CDR3 length: 15 residues. The V and J ends lost 0 bases and 5 bases, in that order; junction bases with no gene match: 7. The V gene's germline CDR1 is SGDLS and CDR2 YYNGEE. CDR3 region: CASSVAMAGGTEAFF. The CDR3 DNA is TGTGCCAGCAGCGTAGCTATGGCAGGGGGGACTGAAGCTTTCTTT.

The J gene is TRBJ2-7, the V gene TRBV5-5; 8 positions agree with TRBD1. The CDR3 loop spans 15 amino acids. The germline CDR1 and CDR2 sequences are SGHKS and YYEKEE (reference sequence). Germline trimming cut 0 bases from V and 1 base from J; bases unmatched to any gene: 3. The CDR3 sequence: CASSLDGTGSYEQYF. The CDR3 DNA reads TGTGCCAGCAGCTTGGATGGGACAGGATCCTACGAGCAGTACTTC.

The rearrangement joins TRBV28 to TRBJ1-2; D ambiguous. Germline loops: CDR1 MDHEN, CDR2 SYDVKM. CDR3 size: 11 residues. Trimming shortened V by 6 bases and J by 7 bases, and 9 bases separated the two germline ends. CDR3 amino acids: CASRRAGGYTF. As DNA, the CDR3 is TGTGCCAGCAGACGCGCGGGTGGCTACACCTTC.

This clone has more than one count but fewer than ten. The V call is TRBV4-1, the J call TRBJ2-7; TRBD2 agrees at 8 bases. Trimming took 2 bases from V and 6 from J; bases not matched to a gene: 9. Per germline, CDR1 MGHRA and CDR2 YSYEKL. This CDR3 region has 15 residues. DNA for the CDR3: TGCGCCAGCAGCCAACCTGTTTCGGCGGGAGGCGAGCAGTACTTC. This encodes CASSQPVSAGGEQYF.

This clone was seen a few times. The chain employs TRBV7-2 and TRBJ2-3; D is ambiguous. The CDR3 covers 16 residues. Trimming stripped 7 bases from V and 0 bases from J, with 17 bases between. Germline CDR1 is SGHTA and CDR2 is FQGNSA. DNA for the CDR3: TGTGCCAGCACCCCTTCCCCAGCGACTAGCACAGATACGCAGTATTTT. It translates to CASTPSPATSTDTQYF.

The chain is built from TRBV19 and TRBJ2-1; 7 positions agree with TRBD1. The CDR3 length is 15 residues. Germline-derived CDR1 and CDR2 are LNHDA and SQIVND (reference sequence). With V trimmed by 2 bases and J by 3 bases, 4 bases remained unmatched. The CDR3 loop reads CASSIPGGYYNEQFF. For the CDR3, the DNA is TGTGCCAGTAGTATACCAGGGGGTTACTACAATGAGCAGTTCTTC.

Points on this clone: Other DNA sequences from this sample encode an identical CDR3 as well. V is TRBV5-1 and J is TRBJ2-7; D is unclear. Germline loops: CDR1 SGHRS, CDR2 YFSETQ. V was pared by 4 bases and J by 1 base, with 9 bases between. There are 13 residues in the CDR3. The CDR3 DNA reads TGCGCCAGCAGCAGCCGGTCTTCCTACGAGCAGTACTTC. Its protein product is CASSSRSSYEQYF. The full variable domain, in which reference TRBV5-1 and TRBJ2-7 provide the parts outside the CDR3, is KAGVTQTPRYLIKTRGQQVTLSCSPISGHRSVSWYQQTPGQGLQFLFEYFSETQRNKGNFPGRFSGRQFSNSRSEMNVSTLELGDSALYLCASSSRSSYEQYFGPGTRLTVT.